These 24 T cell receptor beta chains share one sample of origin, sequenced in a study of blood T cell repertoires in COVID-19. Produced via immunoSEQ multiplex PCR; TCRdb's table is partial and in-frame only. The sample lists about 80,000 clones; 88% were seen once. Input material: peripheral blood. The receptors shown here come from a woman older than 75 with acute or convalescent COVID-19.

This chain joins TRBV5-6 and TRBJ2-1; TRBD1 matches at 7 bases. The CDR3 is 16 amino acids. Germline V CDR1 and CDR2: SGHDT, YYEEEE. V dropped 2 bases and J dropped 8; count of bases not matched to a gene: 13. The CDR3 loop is CASSFPRGMWSDEQFF. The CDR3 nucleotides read TGTGCCAGCAGCTTCCCCAGGGGGATGTGGTCCGATGAGCAGTTCTTC.

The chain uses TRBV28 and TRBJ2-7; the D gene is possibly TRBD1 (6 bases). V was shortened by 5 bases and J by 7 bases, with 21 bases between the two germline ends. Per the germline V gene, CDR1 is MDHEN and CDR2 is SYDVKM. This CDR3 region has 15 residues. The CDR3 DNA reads TGTGCCAGCAGTCGTTCCGACACGATAGGGGGTGAGCAGTACTTC. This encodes CASSRSDTIGGEQYF.

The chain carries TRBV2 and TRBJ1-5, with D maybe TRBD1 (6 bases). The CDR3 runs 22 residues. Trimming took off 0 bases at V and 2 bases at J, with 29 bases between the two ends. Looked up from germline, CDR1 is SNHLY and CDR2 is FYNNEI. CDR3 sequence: CASSEASTLRTASPIGNQPQHF. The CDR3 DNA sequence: TGTGCCAGCAGTGAAGCGTCAACTTTGAGGACAGCCTCTCCTATTGGCAATCAGCCCCAGCATTTT. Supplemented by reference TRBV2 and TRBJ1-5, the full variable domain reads EPEVTQTPSHQVTQMGQEVILRCVPISNHLYFYWYRQILGQKVEFLVSFYNNEISEKSEIFDDQFSVERPDGSNFTLKIRSTKLEDSAMYFCASSEASTLRTASPIGNQPQHFGDGTRLSIL.

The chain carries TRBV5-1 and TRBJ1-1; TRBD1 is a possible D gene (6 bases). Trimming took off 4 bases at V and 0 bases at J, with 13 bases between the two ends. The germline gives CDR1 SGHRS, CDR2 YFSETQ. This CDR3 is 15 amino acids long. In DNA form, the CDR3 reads TGCGCCAGCAGCCGAGGGTCAGGGGTGAACACTGAAGCTTTCTTT. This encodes CASSRGSGVNTEAFF.

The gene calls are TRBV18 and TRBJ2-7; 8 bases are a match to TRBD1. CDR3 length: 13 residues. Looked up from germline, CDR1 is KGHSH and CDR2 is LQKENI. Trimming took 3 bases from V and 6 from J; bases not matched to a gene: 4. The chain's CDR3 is CASSPIGQGEQYF. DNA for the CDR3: TGTGCCAGCTCACCGATCGGACAGGGCGAGCAGTACTTC.

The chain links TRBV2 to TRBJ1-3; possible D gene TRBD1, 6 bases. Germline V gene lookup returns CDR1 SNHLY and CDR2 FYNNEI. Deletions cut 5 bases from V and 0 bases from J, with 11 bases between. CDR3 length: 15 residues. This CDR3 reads CASSRTANSGNTIYF. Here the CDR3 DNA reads TGTGCCAGCAGTAGGACAGCCAACTCTGGAAACACCATATATTTT.

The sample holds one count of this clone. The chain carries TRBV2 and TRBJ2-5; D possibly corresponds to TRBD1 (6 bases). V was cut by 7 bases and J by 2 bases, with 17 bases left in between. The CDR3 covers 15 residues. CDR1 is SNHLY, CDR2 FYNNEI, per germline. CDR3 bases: TGTGCCAGCATTCTCGACAGGTGGGGTCAAGAGACCCAGTACTTC. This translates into CASILDRWGQETQYF.

CDR3 nucleotides: TGTGCCAGCAGCCAGCGGGGGGGTGTGGAGACCCAGTACTTC. The encoded protein is CASSQRGGVETQYF. The rearrangement joins TRBV4-2 to TRBJ2-5; TRBD2 aligns across 9 bases. The CDR3 runs to 14 residues. Germline values: CDR1 LGHNA, CDR2 YNFKEQ. V trimming: 3 bases; J trimming: 5 bases; junction bases outside the gene matches: 4.

The CDR3 region has the DNA TGTGCCAGCTCATCAACTAGCGGGGGGCTCACCGGGGAGCTGTTTTTT. The encoded protein is CASSSTSGGLTGELFF. This sequence joins TRBV18 and TRBJ2-2; 12 bases map to TRBD2. The CDR3 length is 16 residues. CDR1 and CDR2 (germline): KGHSH, LQKENI. V lost 5 bases, J lost 4 bases, and 5 bases stayed unmatched. Together with reference TRBV18 and TRBJ2-2, the CDR3 gives the full variable domain: NAGVMQNPRHLVRRRGQEARLRCSPMKGHSHVYWYRQLPEEGLKFMVYLQKENIIDESGMPKERFSAEFPKEGPSILRIQQVVRGDSAAYFCASSSTSGGLTGELFFGEGSRLTVL.

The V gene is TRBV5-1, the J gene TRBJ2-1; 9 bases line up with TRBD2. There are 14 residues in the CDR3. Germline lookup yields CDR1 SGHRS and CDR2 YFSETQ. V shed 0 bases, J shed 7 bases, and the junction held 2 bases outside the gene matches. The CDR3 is CASSLALAGNEQFF. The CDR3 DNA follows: TGCGCCAGCAGCTTGGCGCTAGCGGGAAATGAGCAGTTCTTC. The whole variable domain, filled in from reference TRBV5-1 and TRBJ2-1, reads KAGVTQTPRYLIKTRGQQVTLSCSPISGHRSVSWYQQTPGQGLQFLFEYFSETQRNKGNFPGRFSGRQFSNSRSEMNVSTLELGDSALYLCASSLALAGNEQFFGPGTRLTVL.

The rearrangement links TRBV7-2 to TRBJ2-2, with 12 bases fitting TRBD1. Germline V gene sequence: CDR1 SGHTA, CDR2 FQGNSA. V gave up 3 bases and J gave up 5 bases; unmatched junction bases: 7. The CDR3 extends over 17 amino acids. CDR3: CASSFPGTGGVTGELFF. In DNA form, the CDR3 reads TGTGCCAGCAGCTTTCCCGGGACAGGGGGCGTTACCGGGGAGCTGTTTTTT.

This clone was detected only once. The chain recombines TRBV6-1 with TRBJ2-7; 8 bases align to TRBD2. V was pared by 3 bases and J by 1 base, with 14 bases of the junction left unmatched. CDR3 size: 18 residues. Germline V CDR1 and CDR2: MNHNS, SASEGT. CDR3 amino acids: CASSDHLPASGSSYEQYF. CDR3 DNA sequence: TGTGCCAGCAGTGACCACCTCCCTGCTAGCGGGTCGTCCTACGAGCAGTACTTC.

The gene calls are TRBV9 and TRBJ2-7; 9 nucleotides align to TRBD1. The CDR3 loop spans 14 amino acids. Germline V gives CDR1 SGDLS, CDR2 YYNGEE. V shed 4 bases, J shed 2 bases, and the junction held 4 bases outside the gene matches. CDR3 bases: TGTGCCAGCAGCCTGGGACAGGGTACCTACGAGCAGTACTTC. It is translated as CASSLGQGTYEQYF.

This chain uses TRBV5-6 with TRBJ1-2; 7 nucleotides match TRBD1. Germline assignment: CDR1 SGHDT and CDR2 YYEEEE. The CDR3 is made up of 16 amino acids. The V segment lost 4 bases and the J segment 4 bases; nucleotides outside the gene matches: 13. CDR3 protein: CASSHRFSAGGYGYTF. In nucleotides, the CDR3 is TGTGCCAGCAGCCACAGATTCTCGGCAGGGGGCTATGGCTACACCTTC. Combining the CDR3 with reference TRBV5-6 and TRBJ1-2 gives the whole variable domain DAGVTQSPTHLIKTRGQQVTLRCSPKSGHDTVSWYQQALGQGPQFIFQYYEEEERQRGNFPDRFSGHQFPNYSSELNVNALLLGDSALYLCASSHRFSAGGYGYTFGSGTRLTVV.

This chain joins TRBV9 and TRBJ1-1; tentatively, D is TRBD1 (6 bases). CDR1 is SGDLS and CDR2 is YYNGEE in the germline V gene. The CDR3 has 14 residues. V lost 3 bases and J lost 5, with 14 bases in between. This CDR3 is CASSAQGEGTEAFF. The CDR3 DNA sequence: TGTGCCAGCAGCGCACAGGGTGAGGGGACTGAAGCTTTCTTT.

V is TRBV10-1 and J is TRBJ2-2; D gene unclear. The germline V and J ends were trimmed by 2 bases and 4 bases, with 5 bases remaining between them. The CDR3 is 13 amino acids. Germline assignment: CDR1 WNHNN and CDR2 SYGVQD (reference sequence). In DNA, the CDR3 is TGCGCCAGCAGTGAGCAGGCCACCGGGGAGCTGTTTTTT. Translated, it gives CASSEQATGELFF.

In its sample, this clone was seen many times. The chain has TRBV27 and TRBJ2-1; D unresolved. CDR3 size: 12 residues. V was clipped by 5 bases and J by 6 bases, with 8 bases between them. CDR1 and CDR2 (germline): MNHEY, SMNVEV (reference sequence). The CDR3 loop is CASSLPPNEQFF. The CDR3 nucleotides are TGTGCCAGCAGTCTCCCCCCCAATGAGCAGTTCTTC.

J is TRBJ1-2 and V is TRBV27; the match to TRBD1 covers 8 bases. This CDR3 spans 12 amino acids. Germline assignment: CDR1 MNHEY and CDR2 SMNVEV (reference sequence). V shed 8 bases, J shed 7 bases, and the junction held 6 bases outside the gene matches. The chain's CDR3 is CASGDRLVGYTF. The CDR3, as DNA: TGTGCCAGCGGGGACAGGCTGGTTGGCTACACCTTC.

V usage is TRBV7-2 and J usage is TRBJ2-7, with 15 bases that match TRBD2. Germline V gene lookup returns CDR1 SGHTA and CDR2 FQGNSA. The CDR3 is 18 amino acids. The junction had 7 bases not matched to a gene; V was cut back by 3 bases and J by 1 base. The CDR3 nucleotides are TGTGCCAGCAGCTTGACAGGACTAGCGGGGGGGACATCCTACGAGCAGTACTTC. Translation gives CASSLTGLAGGTSYEQYF.

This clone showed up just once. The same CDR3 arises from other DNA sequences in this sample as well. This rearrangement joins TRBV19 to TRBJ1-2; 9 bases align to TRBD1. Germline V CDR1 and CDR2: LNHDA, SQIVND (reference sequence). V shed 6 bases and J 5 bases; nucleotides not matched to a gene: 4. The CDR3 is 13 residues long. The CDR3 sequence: CASSRGQGYGYTF. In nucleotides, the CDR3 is TGTGCCAGTAGCCGGGGACAGGGATATGGCTACACCTTC.

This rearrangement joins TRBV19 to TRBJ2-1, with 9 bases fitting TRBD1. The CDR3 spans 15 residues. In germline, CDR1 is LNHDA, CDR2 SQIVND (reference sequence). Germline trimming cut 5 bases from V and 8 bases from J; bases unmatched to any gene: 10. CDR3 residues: CASSSRQGVSDEQFF. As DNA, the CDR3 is TGTGCCAGTAGTTCCAGACAGGGGGTGTCTGATGAGCAGTTCTTC.

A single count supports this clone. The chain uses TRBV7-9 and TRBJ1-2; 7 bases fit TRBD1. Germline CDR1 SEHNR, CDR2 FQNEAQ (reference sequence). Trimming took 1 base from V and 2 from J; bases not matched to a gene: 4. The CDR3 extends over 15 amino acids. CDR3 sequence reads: CASSLGQGVNYGYTF. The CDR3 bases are TGTGCCAGCAGCTTAGGACAGGGAGTCAACTATGGCTACACCTTC. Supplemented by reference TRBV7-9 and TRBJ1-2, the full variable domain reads DTGVSQNPRHKITKRGQNVTFRCDPISEHNRLYWYRQTLGQGPEFLTYFQNEAQLEKSRLLSDRFSAERPKGSFSTLEIQRTEQGDSAMYLCASSLGQGVNYGYTFGSGTRLTVV.

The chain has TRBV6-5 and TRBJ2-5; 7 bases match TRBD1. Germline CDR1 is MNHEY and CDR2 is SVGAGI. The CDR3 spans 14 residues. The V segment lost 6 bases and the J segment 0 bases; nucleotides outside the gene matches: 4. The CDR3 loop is CASSRGQNQETQYF. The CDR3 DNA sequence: TGTGCCAGCAGCCGGGGACAGAACCAAGAGACCCAGTACTTC.

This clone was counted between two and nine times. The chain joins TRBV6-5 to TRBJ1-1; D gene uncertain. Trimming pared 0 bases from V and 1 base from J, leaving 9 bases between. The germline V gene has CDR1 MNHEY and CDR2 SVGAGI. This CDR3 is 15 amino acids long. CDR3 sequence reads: CASSYSITGNTEAFF. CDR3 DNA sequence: TGTGCCAGCAGTTACTCGATTACGGGGAACACTGAAGCTTTCTTT.